This T cell receptor (beta chain) originates from a study of T cell responses to AZD1222 COVID-19 vaccine. TCRdb's copy holds only in-frame clones and misses some; the assay was immunoSEQ multiplex PCR. There are roughly 100,000 clones in the sample; 88% occur only once, and less than 9.5% lies in the top ten. The CDR3 has 13 residues. Losses at the gene ends were 6 bases for V and 1 base for J; bases not matched to a gene: 5. From germline, CDR1 is SQVTM and CDR2 ANQGSEA. The V and J genes are TRBV29-1 and TRBJ1-1, with 7 bases lining up with TRBD1. Sequences were derived from peripheral blood, sampled on day 0 of AZD1222 vaccination. The receptor was isolated from an adult in good health. The CDR3 DNA follows: TGCAGCGTGGACTGGACAGGGAACACTGAAGCTTTCTTT. Protein product: CSVDWTGNTEAFF.